The rows below give T cell receptor beta chains drawn from one sample of a study of cytomegalovirus exposure and HLA in healthy donors. TCRdb keeps only in-frame clones here, not all; method: immunoSEQ multiplex PCR. The data contain roughly 150,000 clones, approximately 83% of them singletons. Sequencing was performed on PBMCs. Receptors were obtained from a man aged 40-55 years in good health and CMV-seronegative. CDR3s include the opening cysteine and the closing phenylalanine or tryptophan. The order of the fields is CDR3 length, D gene, J gene, V gene, clone size, CDR3 protein, CDR3 DNA. D genes are given only for firm matches. The size of a clone is reported for some rows only, either as once, few or many, or as a class for expanded clones.

12 | . | TRBJ1-1 | TRBV28 | few | CASRQRNTEAFF | TGTGCCAGCAGACAGAGGAACACTGAAGCTTTCTTT
18 | TRBD2 | TRBJ2-7 | TRBV7-2 | . | CASSLEPLLAGGSYEQYF | TGTGCCAGCAGCCTTGAGCCCCTTTTAGCGGGAGGCTCCTACGAGCAGTACTTC
14 | . | TRBJ1-6 | TRBV5-1 | . | CASSLGTSSSPLHF | TGCGCCAGCAGCTTGGGCACCTCGAGCTCACCCCTCCACTTT
15 | TRBD2 | TRBJ2-1 | TRBV30 | . | CAWRPLAAINNEQFF | TGTGCCTGGAGACCACTAGCGGCCATAAACAATGAGCAGTTCTTC
16 | . | TRBJ1-4 | TRBV5-6 | . | CASSSYGAGDNEKLFF | TGTGCCAGCTCCTCGTATGGGGCAGGCGATAATGAAAAACTGTTTTTT
14 | TRBD1 | TRBJ1-1 | TRBV6-5 | few | CASSWTGGSTEAFF | TGTGCCAGCAGTTGGACAGGGGGGAGCACTGAAGCTTTCTTT
19 | . | TRBJ1-6 | TRBV2 | . | CASSEGLSAPRNYNSPLHF | TGTGCCAGCAGTGAAGGCCTTTCGGCCCCGCGGAACTATAATTCACCCCTCCACTTT
14 | TRBD1 | TRBJ1-1 | TRBV30 | . | CAWTTGQGVTEAFF | TGTGCCTGGACAACCGGACAGGGAGTCACTGAAGCTTTCTTT
12 | . | TRBJ1-1 | TRBV5-6 | . | CASSLGQNEAFF | TGTGCCAGCAGCTTGGGACAGAATGAAGCTTTCTTT
15 | . | TRBJ2-3 | TRBV9 | . | CASSRGIASTDTQYF | TGTGCCAGCAGCCGGGGGATCGCTAGCACAGATACGCAGTATTTT
18 | . | TRBJ2-5 | TRBV29-1 | . | CSVEPRPYGDSEQETQYF | TGCAGCGTTGAACCGAGGCCGTATGGGGACTCGGAACAAGAGACCCAGTACTTC
14 | . | TRBJ2-7 | TRBV28 | . | CATLRRGGSYEQYF | TGTGCCACCCTTCGCAGGGGTGGCTCCTACGAGCAGTACTTC
14 | TRBD2 | TRBJ2-3 | TRBV19 | . | CASSKTSGTGTQYF | TGTGCCAGTAGTAAGACTAGCGGGACGGGTACGCAGTATTTT
13 | TRBD2 | TRBJ2-1 | TRBV30 | . | CAWSVLPAGEQFF | TGTGCCTGGAGTGTACTCCCAGCGGGGGAGCAGTTCTTC
15 | TRBD2 | TRBJ2-2 | TRBV30 | . | CAWARVAGGIGELFF | TGTGCCTGGGCCCGGGTGGCGGGAGGCATCGGGGAGCTGTTTTTT
15 | TRBD2 | TRBJ2-1 | TRBV9 | few | CASSPGTSGALEQFF | TGTGCCAGCAGCCCAGGGACTAGCGGAGCCCTTGAGCAGTTCTTC
15 | . | TRBJ1-6 | TRBV9 | few | CASSEGKGYNSPLHF | TGTGCCAGCAGCGAGGGGAAGGGGTATAATTCACCCCTCCACTTT
15 | . | TRBJ2-7 | TRBV6-5 | . | CASSYSSGSPYEQYF | TGTGCCAGCAGTTACTCGAGCGGTAGCCCCTACGAGCAGTACTTC
14 | . | TRBJ1-2 | TRBV6-5 | few | CASSYSGTIYGYTF | TGTGCCAGCAGTTACTCTGGGACAATCTATGGCTACACCTTC
14 | TRBD1 | TRBJ1-2 | TRBV18 | . | CASSRETGTPGYTF | TGTGCCAGCTCACGAGAGACAGGGACGCCTGGCTACACCTTC
16 | TRBD2 | TRBJ2-3 | TRBV15 | . | CATSPGGAGGTDTQYF | TGTGCCACCAGTCCAGGGGGGGCGGGAGGGACAGATACGCAGTATTTT
16 | . | TRBJ1-1 | TRBV14 | few | CASLEGGRGGFTEAFF | TGTGCCAGCCTAGAAGGCGGGCGGGGTGGGTTCACTGAAGCTTTCTTT
13 | TRBD1 | TRBJ2-7 | TRBV19 | . | CASSSDRVNEQYF | TGTGCCAGTAGTTCCGACAGGGTCAACGAGCAGTACTTC
16 | TRBD1 | TRBJ1-2 | TRBV28 | . | CASSLNRGRGAYGYTF | TGTGCCAGCAGTTTAAATCGCGGCAGGGGGGCCTATGGCTACACCTTC
19 | TRBD2 | TRBJ2-2 | TRBV4-3 | . | CASSQDRLAGLANTGELFF | TGCGCCAGCAGCCAAGATCGGCTAGCGGGGCTCGCGAACACCGGGGAGCTGTTTTTT
13 | TRBD1 | TRBJ1-2 | TRBV11-2 | . | CASSSGQGYGYTF | TGTGCCAGCAGCTCCGGACAGGGTTACGGCTACACCTTC
17 | TRBD2 | TRBJ2-3 | TRBV7-2 | . | CASTELGLAGGTDTQYF | TGTGCCAGCACCGAACTCGGACTAGCGGGGGGCACAGATACGCAGTATTTT
14 | TRBD1 | TRBJ1-5 | TRBV2 | . | CASKDRGLGQPQHF | TGTGCCAGCAAGGACAGGGGATTGGGGCAGCCCCAGCATTTT
16 | TRBD2 | TRBJ2-3 | TRBV5-1 | . | CASSLAGTSATDTQYF | TGCGCCAGCAGCTTGGCGGGGACTAGCGCGACAGATACGCAGTATTTT
18 | TRBD1 | TRBJ2-6 | TRBV4-2 | . | CASSQDRQGAAGANVLTF | TGTGCCAGCAGCCAAGATCGGCAGGGGGCGGCTGGGGCCAACGTCCTGACTTTC
16 | TRBD1 | TRBJ2-1 | TRBV5-1 | . | CASSRAGTAEGNEQFF | TGCGCCAGCAGCAGAGCCGGGACAGCCGAAGGCAATGAGCAGTTCTTC
17 | TRBD1 | TRBJ1-4 | TRBV2 | . | CASSEVTGESLNEKLFF | TGTGCCAGCAGTGAAGTGACAGGGGAGTCCCTTAATGAAAAACTGTTTTTT
15 | . | TRBJ2-2 | TRBV9 | . | CASSVEARSTGELFF | TGTGCCAGCAGCGTAGAGGCTAGAAGCACCGGGGAGCTGTTTTTT
14 | . | TRBJ1-1 | TRBV5-4 | . | CASSPRSLEPEAFF | TGTGCCAGCAGCCCAAGGAGTCTTGAACCTGAAGCTTTCTTT
16 | . | TRBJ2-2 | TRBV7-2 | once | CASSKPTSRVTGELFF | TGTGCCAGCAGCAAACCTACTAGCAGGGTAACCGGGGAGCTGTTTTTT
17 | . | TRBJ2-1 | TRBV4-1 | . | CASSQVPPSPRYNEQFF | TGCGCCAGCAGCCAAGTTCCCCCCTCCCCCAGGTACAATGAGCAGTTCTTC
15 | TRBD1 | TRBJ2-6 | TRBV28 | . | CASSDRVVGANVLTF | TGTGCCAGCAGTGACAGGGTAGTTGGGGCCAACGTCCTGACTTTC
14 | . | TRBJ2-7 | TRBV13 | . | CASSGQGLSYEQYF | TGTGCCAGCTCTGGCCAGGGGTTATCCTACGAGCAGTACTTC
11 | . | TRBJ2-5 | TRBV5-1 | . | CASRLQETQYF | TGCGCCAGCAGACTGCAAGAGACCCAGTACTTC
14 | . | TRBJ2-7 | TRBV11-3 | . | CASSLTDRPYEQYF | TGTGCCAGCAGCTTGACAGATAGACCCTACGAGCAGTACTTC
16 | TRBD1 | TRBJ2-1 | TRBV5-1 | . | CASSLGTGGSYNEQFF | TGCGCCAGCAGCCTGGGGACAGGGGGCTCCTACAATGAGCAGTTCTTC
16 | . | TRBJ1-1 | TRBV7-2 | . | CASSPRWGEVNTEAFF | TGTGCCAGCAGCCCCCGGTGGGGGGAAGTGAACACTGAAGCTTTCTTT
14 | TRBD2 | TRBJ2-7 | TRBV7-2 | . | CASSTGLVSYEQYF | TGTGCCAGCAGCACGGGACTAGTCTCCTACGAGCAGTACTTC
13 | . | TRBJ2-3 | TRBV7-3 | . | CASSFASTDTQYF | TGTGCCAGCAGCTTTGCGAGCACAGATACGCAGTATTTT
12 | TRBD1 | TRBJ1-1 | TRBV30 | . | CAWAGQGLGAFF | TGTGCCTGGGCTGGACAGGGTCTCGGAGCTTTCTTT
13 | . | TRBJ2-7 | TRBV2 | once | CASRSPTRDKQYF | TGTGCCAGCAGGTCCCCCACTAGAGACAAGCAGTACTTC
13 | . | TRBJ2-2 | TRBV6-5 | . | CASSWRETGELFF | TGTGCCAGCAGTTGGCGGGAAACCGGGGAGCTGTTTTTT
15 | TRBD1 | TRBJ1-2 | TRBV29-1 | . | CSVEDVGQGPYGYTF | TGCAGCGTTGAAGATGTGGGACAGGGGCCTTATGGCTACACCTTC
16 | TRBD1 | TRBJ1-2 | TRBV25-1 | . | CASSEPGGQGNYGYTF | TGTGCCAGCAGTGAACCCGGCGGACAGGGCAACTATGGCTACACCTTC
14 | . | TRBJ1-4 | TRBV12-2 | . | CASRNRGTNEKLFF | TGTGCAAGTCGCAACCGGGGGACTAATGAAAAACTGTTTTTT
13 | . | TRBJ1-1 | TRBV5-6 | . | CASSLDLYTEAFF | TGTGCCAGCAGCTTGGATTTATATACTGAAGCTTTCTTT
17 | . | TRBJ2-3 | TRBV13 | . | CASSFAPLSGSTDTQYF | TGTGCCAGCAGTTTCGCCCCGTTGAGCGGAAGCACAGATACGCAGTATTTT
14 | TRBD1 | TRBJ1-5 | TRBV7-9 | few | CASSSGQVNQPQHF | TGTGCCAGCAGCTCTGGACAGGTTAATCAGCCCCAGCATTTT
15 | . | TRBJ1-5 | TRBV7-9 | few | CASSLSHVVGQPQHF | TGTGCCAGCAGCTTGAGCCATGTCGTCGGTCAGCCCCAGCATTTT
12 | . | TRBJ2-5 | TRBV2 | . | CASTGSLEPQYF | TGTGCCAGTACAGGGTCCCTGGAGCCCCAGTACTTC
14 | . | TRBJ2-7 | TRBV19 | . | CASSGISGVYEQYF | TGTGCCAGTAGCGGGATAAGTGGGGTCTACGAGCAGTACTTC
15 | TRBD2 | TRBJ2-7 | TRBV7-2 | . | CASSLAWGLAYEQYF | TGTGCCAGCAGCTTAGCGTGGGGACTAGCTTACGAGCAGTACTTC
15 | . | TRBJ1-5 | TRBV27 | . | CASSKTQGWDQPQHF | TGTGCCAGCAGCAAAACACAGGGTTGGGATCAGCCCCAGCATTTT
17 | . | TRBJ2-1 | TRBV29-1 | . | CSVGHRGGPPFYNEQFF | TGCAGCGTGGGGCATAGGGGGGGACCCCCTTTCTACAATGAGCAGTTCTTC
13 | TRBD2 | TRBJ2-1 | TRBV27 | once | CASTTSGVNEQFF | TGTGCCAGCACTACTAGCGGGGTCAATGAGCAGTTCTTC